Listed here is a single TCR beta chain. The sample is drawn from a study of blood T cell repertoires in COVID-19. Study-wide context: The samples span acute and convalescent COVID-19 from the United States, Italy and Spain. PBMCs, B-cell-depleted T cells, or T cells provided the cDNA or gDNA that made up the material.

In the source study's methods: Amplification of reference gene primers provided the estimated nucleated cell counts. Sequencing used immunoSEQ multiplex PCR; TCRdb keeps in-frame clones, though not all of them. That table supplies the V and J calls and clone size; D and trimming were determined from the DNA. The sample yields hundreds of thousands of clones, around 83% seen once. The CDR3 sequence is 14 residues long. Trimming shortened V by 7 bases and J by 4 bases, and 16 bases separated the two germline ends. CDR1 and CDR2 (germline): LNHDA, SQIVND (reference sequence). The source material was peripheral blood. The chain carries TRBV19 and TRBJ1-1, with D possibly being TRBD1 (5 bases). The TCR sequence derives from an older woman with active or convalescent COVID-19. The CDR3 sequence: CASKSLRGGTEAFF. The CDR3 DNA reads as TGTGCCAGTAAATCCCTGCGGGGGGGCACTGAAGCTTTCTTT.